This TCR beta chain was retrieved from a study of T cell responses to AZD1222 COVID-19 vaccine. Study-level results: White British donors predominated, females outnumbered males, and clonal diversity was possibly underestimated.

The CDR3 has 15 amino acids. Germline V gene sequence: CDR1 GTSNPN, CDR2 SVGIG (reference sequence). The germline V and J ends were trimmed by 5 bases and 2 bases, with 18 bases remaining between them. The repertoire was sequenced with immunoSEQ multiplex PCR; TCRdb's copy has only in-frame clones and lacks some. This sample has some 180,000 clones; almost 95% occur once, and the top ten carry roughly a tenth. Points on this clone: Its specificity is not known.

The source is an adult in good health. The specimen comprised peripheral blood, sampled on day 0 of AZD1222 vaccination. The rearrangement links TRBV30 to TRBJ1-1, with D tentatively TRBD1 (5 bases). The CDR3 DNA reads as TGTGCCTGGTTGAACTCGGGGGATTCAAACACTGAAGCTTTCTTT. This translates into CAWLNSGDSNTEAFF.